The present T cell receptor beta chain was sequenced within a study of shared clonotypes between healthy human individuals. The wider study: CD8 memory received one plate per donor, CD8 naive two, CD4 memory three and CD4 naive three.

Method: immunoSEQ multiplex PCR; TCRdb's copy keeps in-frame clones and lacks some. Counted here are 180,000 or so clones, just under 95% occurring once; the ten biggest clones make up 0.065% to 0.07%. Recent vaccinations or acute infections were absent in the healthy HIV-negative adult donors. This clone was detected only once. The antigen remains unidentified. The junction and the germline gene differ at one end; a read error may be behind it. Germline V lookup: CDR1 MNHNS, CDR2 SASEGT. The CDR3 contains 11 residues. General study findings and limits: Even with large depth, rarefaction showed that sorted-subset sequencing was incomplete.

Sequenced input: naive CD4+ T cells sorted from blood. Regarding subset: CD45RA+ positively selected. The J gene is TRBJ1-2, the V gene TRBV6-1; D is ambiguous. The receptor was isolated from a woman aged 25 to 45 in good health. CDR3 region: CASKINNGYTF. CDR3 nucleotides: TGTGCCAGCAAAATTAACAATGGCTACACCTTC.